Following are 16 T cell receptor beta chains from one sample sequenced in a study of Tregs in tolerant kidney transplant recipients. TCRdb's table, derived via immunoSEQ multiplex PCR, lists solely in-frame clones and lacks some. The sample lists 85,000 to 100,000 clones; roughly 93% were seen once. The sample here was CD4+ T cells from blood, taken before the transplant. All receptors derive from a human donor who received a combined kidney and bone marrow transplant.

The chain is built from TRBV9 and TRBJ1-3; D unclear. The V and J ends lost 1 base and 0 bases respectively, with 8 bases between them. Germline values: CDR1 SGDLS, CDR2 YYNGEE. This CDR3 has 15 residues. The CDR3 nucleotides read TGTGCCAGCAGCGTAAGCCTAACCTCTGGAAACACCATATATTTT. This sequence encodes CASSVSLTSGNTIYF.

The chain joins TRBV6-5 to TRBJ1-2, with D uncertain. CDR3 length equals 13 residues. The V and J ends lost 0 bases and 5 bases respectively, with 7 bases between them. CDR1 and CDR2 (germline): MNHEY, SVGAGI. CDR3 nucleotide sequence: TGTGCCAGCAGTTACTCGGAGCGATATGGCTACACCTTC. Its translation: CASSYSERYGYTF.

This chain uses TRBV11-3 with TRBJ1-1; TRBD1 is a possible D gene (6 bases). The V end lost 0 bases, the J end lost 0 bases, and 8 bases lay between the germline ends. Germline CDR1 and CDR2: SGHNT and YENEEA. The CDR3 is 15 amino acids. The CDR3 loop reads CASSLEGAVNTEAFF. Written as DNA, the CDR3 is TGTGCCAGCAGCTTAGAGGGGGCCGTGAACACTGAAGCTTTCTTT.

The rearrangement uses TRBV7-3 and TRBJ2-5; TRBD1 might be the D (9 bases). The CDR3 has 17 residues. V shed 1 base and J shed 4 bases, with 19 bases lying between them. Germline values: CDR1 SGHTA, CDR2 FQGTGA. The DNA of the CDR3 is TGTGCCAGCAGCTTAAATGTAGCGGGACAGGGTTCAGAGACCCAGTACTTC. It yields the protein CASSLNVAGQGSETQYF.

Concerning this clone: Compared with germline, one end of the junction differs, possibly owing to a read error. Different DNA sequences within this sample yield the same CDR3. V gene TRBV19 combines with J gene TRBJ1-6, with D maybe TRBD1 (5 bases). Looked up from germline, CDR1 is LNHDA and CDR2 is SQIVND (reference sequence). The CDR3 length is 15 residues. The CDR3 reads CASSLRQWGNSPLHF. Written as DNA, the CDR3 is TGTGCCAGTAGTTTGCGACAGTGGGGTAATTCCCCCCTCCACTTT.

The gene calls are TRBV5-4 and TRBJ2-5, with a possible D match to TRBD2 (6 bases). Germline V gives CDR1 SGHNT, CDR2 YYREEE (reference sequence). V was clipped by 4 bases and J by 5 bases, with 15 bases between them. This CDR3 is 14 amino acids long. The CDR3 region has the DNA TGTGCCAGCAGCGCCAGACGGGACTTCGAGACCCAGTACTTC. It specifies CASSARRDFETQYF.

This chain links TRBV5-1 with TRBJ1-6, with D tentatively TRBD1 (6 bases). CDR1 is SGHRS, CDR2 YFSETQ, per germline. The CDR3 runs to 15 residues. V dropped 5 bases and J dropped 8 bases, with 17 bases sitting between them. In DNA, the CDR3 is TGCGCCAGCAGACCCCCGGGGGGCAGGGATTCACCCCTCCACTTT. Encoded protein: CASRPPGGRDSPLHF.

The chain joins TRBV10-3 to TRBJ1-4; tentative D call: TRBD1 (5 bases). Germline CDR1 is ENHRY and CDR2 is SYGVKD. This CDR3 comprises 16 residues. Trimming removed 3 bases at V and 7 bases at J, with 18 bases between. The CDR3 DNA is TGTGCCATCAGTGACCCGAGGGCGGGAGGGGTTGAAAAACTGTTTTTT. Its protein product is CAISDPRAGGVEKLFF.

CDR3 coding DNA: TGTGCCAGCAGGGGCCTGGGACGGAGACTAGCGGGGGGTAATGAGCAGTTCTTC. Protein sequence: CASRGLGRRLAGGNEQFF. V is TRBV11-2 and J is TRBJ2-1, with 13 bases fitting TRBD2. V was clipped by 6 bases and J by 7 bases; unmatched bases: 15. The CDR3 length is 18 residues. The germline V gene has CDR1 SGHAT and CDR2 FQNNGV.

The chain joins TRBV9 to TRBJ2-3, with D possibly being TRBD1 (5 bases). Germline CDR1 SGDLS, CDR2 YYNGEE. Trimming shortened V by 1 base and J by 0 bases, and 15 bases separated the two germline ends. The CDR3 runs 17 residues. CDR3: CASSVQVRTTSTDTQYF. The CDR3 coding sequence is TGTGCCAGCAGCGTACAGGTCAGGACAACTAGCACAGATACGCAGTATTTT.

The rearrangement uses TRBV9 and TRBJ2-2, with 8 positions matching TRBD2. This CDR3 has 16 residues. Unmatched junction bases numbered 8, after V lost 1 base and J lost 6 bases. Germline V lookup: CDR1 SGDLS, CDR2 YYNGEE. CDR3 sequence: CASSVLLAAIPGELFF. The DNA for the CDR3 is TGTGCCAGCAGCGTACTACTAGCGGCTATCCCCGGGGAGCTGTTTTTT.

The chain uses TRBV10-3 and TRBJ2-1, with 10 bases aligning to TRBD1. J lost 3 bases, V lost 6 bases, and 5 bases had no gene match. CDR1 is ENHRY, CDR2 SYGVKD, per germline. The CDR3 is made up of 15 amino acids. The CDR3 sequence: CAIRGTGESYNEQFF. DNA for the CDR3: TGTGCCATCAGGGGGACAGGGGAGAGCTACAATGAGCAGTTCTTC.

This clone appeared once. V gene TRBV18 combines with J gene TRBJ2-2; possibly TRBD1 for D (6 bases). This CDR3 region has 15 residues. Germline CDR1 and CDR2: KGHSH and LQKENI. V lost 3 bases, J lost 5 bases, and 13 bases lay in between. This chain's CDR3 is CASSPQQGGTGELFF. The CDR3 bases are TGTGCCAGCTCACCCCAGCAAGGGGGAACCGGGGAGCTGTTTTTT.

The V call is TRBV10-3, the J call TRBJ2-5; 10 bases fit TRBD2. CDR3 length: 16 residues. Germline V gene data show CDR1 as ENHRY and CDR2 as SYGVKD. The ends lost 3 bases at V and 1 base at J; junction bases unmatched: 5. Written as DNA, the CDR3 is TGTGCCATCAGTGAACCGGGACTAGCGTTCCAAGAGACCCAGTACTTC. Translated, it gives CAISEPGLAFQETQYF.

The gene calls are TRBV27 and TRBJ2-5, with a tentative D call TRBD2 (5 bases). Per the germline V gene, CDR1 is MNHEY and CDR2 is SMNVEV (reference sequence). V lost 5 bases, J lost 5 bases, and 12 bases lay in between. The CDR3 extends over 13 amino acids. The CDR3 sequence: CASSQPPGETQYF. The CDR3 coding sequence is TGTGCCAGCAGTCAACCTCCGGGGGAGACCCAGTACTTC.

V and J are TRBV11-3 and TRBJ2-2; TRBD1 agrees at 7 bases. J lost 2 bases, V lost 5 bases, and 5 bases had no gene match. Per the germline V gene, CDR1 is SGHNT and CDR2 is YENEEA. The CDR3 runs to 15 residues. The DNA for the CDR3 is TGTGCCAGCAGCCCCAGGACAGGCAACACCGGGGAGCTGTTTTTT. Its translation is CASSPRTGNTGELFF.